The present entry profiles one T cell receptor beta chain with its context. TCRdb recomputed calls from the RACE reads with MiXCR, one row per CDR3 protein. The sample includes tens of thousands of distinct CDR3 sequences, around a third of them seen just once. The CDR3 totals 14 residues. In germline, CDR1 is SEHNR, CDR2 FQNEAQ (reference sequence). Germline trimming cut 4 bases from V and 8 bases from J; bases unmatched to any gene: 7. These data belong to a study of human T cells and chemical hapten exposure. Time point reported: patch test 1, 2 weeks after DPC sensitization. Treatment reported: therapeutic diphenylcyclopropenone sensitization with weekly scalp DPC.

This TCR came from a man in his forties with alopecia areata. Some clones in this sample may be carry-over from other donors' samples. Sequencing used whole blood, obtained in connection with sensitization to the hapten diphenylcyclopropenone (DPC). V and J are TRBV7-9 and TRBJ2-4; TRBD1 matches at 8 bases. This chain's CDR3 is CASSSGQGWDIQYF. Here the CDR3 DNA reads TGTGCCAGCAGCTCCGGACAGGGCTGGGACATTCAGTACTTC.